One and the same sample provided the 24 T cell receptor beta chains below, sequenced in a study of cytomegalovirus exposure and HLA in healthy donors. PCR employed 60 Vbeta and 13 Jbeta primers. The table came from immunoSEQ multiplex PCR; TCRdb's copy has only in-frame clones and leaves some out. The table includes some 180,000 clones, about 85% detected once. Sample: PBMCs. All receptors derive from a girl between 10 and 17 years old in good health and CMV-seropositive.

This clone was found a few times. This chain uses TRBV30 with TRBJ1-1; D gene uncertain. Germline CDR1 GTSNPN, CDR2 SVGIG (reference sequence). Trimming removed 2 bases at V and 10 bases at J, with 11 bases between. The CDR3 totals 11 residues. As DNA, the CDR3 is TGTGCCTGGAGTATGGAGGACGGAGCTTTCTTT. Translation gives CAWSMEDGAFF. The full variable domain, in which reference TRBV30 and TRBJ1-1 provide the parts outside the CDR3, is SQTIHQWPATLVQPVGSPLSLECTVEGTSNPNLYWYRQAAGRGLQLLFYSVGIGQISSEVPQNLSASRPQDRQFILSSKKLLLSDSGFYLCAWSMEDGAFFGQGTRLTVV.

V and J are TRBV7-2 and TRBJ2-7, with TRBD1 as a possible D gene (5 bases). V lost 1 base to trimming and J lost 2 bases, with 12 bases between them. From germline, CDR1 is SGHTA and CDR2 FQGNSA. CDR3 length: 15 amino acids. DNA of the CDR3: TGTGCCAGCAGCTTAGATGTGGGGCTAGCCTACGAGCAGTACTTC. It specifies CASSLDVGLAYEQYF.

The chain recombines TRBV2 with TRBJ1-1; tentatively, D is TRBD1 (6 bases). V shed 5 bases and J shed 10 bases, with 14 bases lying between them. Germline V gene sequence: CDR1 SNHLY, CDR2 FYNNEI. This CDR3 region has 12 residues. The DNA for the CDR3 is TGTGCCAGCAGTCCCGAAGTGACAGGAGCTTTCTTT. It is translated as CASSPEVTGAFF.

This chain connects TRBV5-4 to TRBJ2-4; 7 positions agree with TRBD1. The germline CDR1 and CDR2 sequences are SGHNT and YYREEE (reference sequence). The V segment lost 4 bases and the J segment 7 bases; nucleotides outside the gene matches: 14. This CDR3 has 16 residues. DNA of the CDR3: TGTGCCAGCAGCCCGGGACAGCTCGCCTATGGGAACATTCAGTACTTC. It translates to CASSPGQLAYGNIQYF.

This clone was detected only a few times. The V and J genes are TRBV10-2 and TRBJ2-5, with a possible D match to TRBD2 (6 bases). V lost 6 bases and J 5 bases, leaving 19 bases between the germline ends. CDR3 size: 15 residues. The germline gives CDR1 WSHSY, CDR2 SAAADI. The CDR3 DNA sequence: TGCGCCAGCAGGCGGGATCTTAGGGGTGGCGAGACCCAGTACTTC. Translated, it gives CASRRDLRGGETQYF.

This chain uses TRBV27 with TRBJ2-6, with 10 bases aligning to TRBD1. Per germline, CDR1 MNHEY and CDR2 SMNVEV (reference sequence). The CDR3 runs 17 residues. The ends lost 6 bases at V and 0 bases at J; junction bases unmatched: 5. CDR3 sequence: CASRVTGGLSGANVLTF. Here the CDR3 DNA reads TGTGCCAGCAGGGTGACAGGGGGCCTCTCTGGGGCCAACGTCCTGACTTTC.

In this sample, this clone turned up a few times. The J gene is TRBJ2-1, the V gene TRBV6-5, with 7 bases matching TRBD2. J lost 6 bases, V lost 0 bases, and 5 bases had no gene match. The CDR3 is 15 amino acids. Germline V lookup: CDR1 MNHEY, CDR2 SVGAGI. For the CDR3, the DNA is TGTGCCAGCAGTTACTCGGGCGGGAGTACCAATGAGCAGTTCTTC. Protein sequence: CASSYSGGSTNEQFF.

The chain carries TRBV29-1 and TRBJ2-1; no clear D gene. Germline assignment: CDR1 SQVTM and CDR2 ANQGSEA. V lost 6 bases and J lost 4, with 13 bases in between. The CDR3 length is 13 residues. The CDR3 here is CSVRSSDYNEQFF. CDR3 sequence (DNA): TGCAGCGTCAGGTCGTCGGATTACAATGAGCAGTTCTTC.

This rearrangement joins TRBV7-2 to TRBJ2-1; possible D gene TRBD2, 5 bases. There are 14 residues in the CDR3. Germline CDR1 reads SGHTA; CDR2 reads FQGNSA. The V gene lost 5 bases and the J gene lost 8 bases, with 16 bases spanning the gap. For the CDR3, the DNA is TGTGCCAGCAGCGCAGACTACCTCAGGTATGAGCAGTTCTTC. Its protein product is CASSADYLRYEQFF.

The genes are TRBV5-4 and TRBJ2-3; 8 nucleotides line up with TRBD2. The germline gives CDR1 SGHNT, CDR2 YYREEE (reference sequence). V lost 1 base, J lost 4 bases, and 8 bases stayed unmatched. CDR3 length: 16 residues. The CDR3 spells CASSLFSSGRPDTQYF. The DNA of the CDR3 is TGTGCCAGCAGCTTGTTTTCCAGCGGGAGACCAGATACGCAGTATTTT.

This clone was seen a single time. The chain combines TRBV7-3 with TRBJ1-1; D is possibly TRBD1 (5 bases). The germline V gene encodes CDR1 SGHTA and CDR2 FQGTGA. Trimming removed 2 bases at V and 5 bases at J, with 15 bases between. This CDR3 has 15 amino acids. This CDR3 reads CASSLLGALWTEAFF. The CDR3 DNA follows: TGTGCCAGCAGCTTATTAGGGGCCCTGTGGACTGAAGCTTTCTTT.

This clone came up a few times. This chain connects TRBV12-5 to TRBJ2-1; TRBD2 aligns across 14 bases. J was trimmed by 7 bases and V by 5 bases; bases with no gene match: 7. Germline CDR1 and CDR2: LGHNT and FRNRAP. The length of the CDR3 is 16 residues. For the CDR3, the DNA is TGTGCTAGTGGTCTGACTAGCGGGAGGGACATTAATGAGCAGTTCTTC. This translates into CASGLTSGRDINEQFF.

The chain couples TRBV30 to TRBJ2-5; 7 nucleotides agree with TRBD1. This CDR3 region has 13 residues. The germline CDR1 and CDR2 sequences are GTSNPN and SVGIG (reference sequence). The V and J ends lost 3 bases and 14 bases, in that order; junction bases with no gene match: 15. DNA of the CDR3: TGTGCCTGGAGCGCGATCGCCGGGACAGATCCCTACTTC. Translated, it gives CAWSAIAGTDPYF.

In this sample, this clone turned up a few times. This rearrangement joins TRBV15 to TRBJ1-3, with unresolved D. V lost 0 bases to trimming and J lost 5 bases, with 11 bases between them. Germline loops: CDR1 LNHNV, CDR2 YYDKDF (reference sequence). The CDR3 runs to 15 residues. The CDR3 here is CATSREEGTRNTIYF. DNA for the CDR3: TGTGCCACCAGCAGAGAGGAGGGAACAAGAAACACCATATATTTT.

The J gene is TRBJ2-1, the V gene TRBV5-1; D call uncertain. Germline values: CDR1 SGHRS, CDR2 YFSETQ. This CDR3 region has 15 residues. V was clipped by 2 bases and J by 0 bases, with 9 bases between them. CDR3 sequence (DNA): TGCGCCAGCAGCTTACTTCCGAGCTCCTACAATGAGCAGTTCTTC. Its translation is CASSLLPSSYNEQFF.

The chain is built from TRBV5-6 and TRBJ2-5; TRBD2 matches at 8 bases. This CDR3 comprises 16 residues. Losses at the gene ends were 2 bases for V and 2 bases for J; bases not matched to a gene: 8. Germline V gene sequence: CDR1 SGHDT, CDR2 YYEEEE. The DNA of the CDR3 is TGTGCCAGCAGCTTAGCGGGAGTGGGGGGGCAAGAGACCCAGTACTTC. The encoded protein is CASSLAGVGGQETQYF.

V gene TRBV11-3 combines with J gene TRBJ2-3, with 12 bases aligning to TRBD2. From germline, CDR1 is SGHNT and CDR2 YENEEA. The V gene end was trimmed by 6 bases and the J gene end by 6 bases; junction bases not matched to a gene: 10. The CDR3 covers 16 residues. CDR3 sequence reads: CASRRRASGRADTQYF. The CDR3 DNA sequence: TGTGCCAGCAGGCGGAGGGCTAGCGGGAGGGCCGATACGCAGTATTTT. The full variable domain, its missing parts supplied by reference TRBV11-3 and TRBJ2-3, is EAGVVQSPRYKIIEKKQPVAFWCNPISGHNTLYWYLQNLGQGPELLIRYENEEAVDDSQLPKDRFSAERLKGVDSTLKIQPAELGDSAVYLCASRRRASGRADTQYFGPGTRLTVL.

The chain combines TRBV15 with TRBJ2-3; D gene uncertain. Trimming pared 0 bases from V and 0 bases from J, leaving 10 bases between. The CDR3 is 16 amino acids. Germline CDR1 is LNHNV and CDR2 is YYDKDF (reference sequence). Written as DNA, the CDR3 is TGTGCCACCAGCAGAGATCGTCAGGTTAGCACAGATACGCAGTATTTT. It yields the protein CATSRDRQVSTDTQYF.

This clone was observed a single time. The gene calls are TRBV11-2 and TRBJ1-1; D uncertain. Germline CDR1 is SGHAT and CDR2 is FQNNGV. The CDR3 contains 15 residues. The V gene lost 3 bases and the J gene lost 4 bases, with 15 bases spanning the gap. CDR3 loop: CASSFNTAGGTEAFF. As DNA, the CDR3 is TGTGCCAGCAGCTTTAACACTGCCGGAGGCACTGAAGCTTTCTTT.

CDR3 protein: CASSLGGQGNTEAFF. CDR3 bases: TGCGCCAGCAGCTTGGGGGGACAGGGGAACACTGAAGCTTTCTTT. This chain joins TRBV5-1 and TRBJ1-1; 9 bases align to TRBD1. The CDR3 spans 15 residues. Germline trimming cut 0 bases from V and 1 base from J; bases unmatched to any gene: 1. CDR1 is SGHRS and CDR2 is YFSETQ in the germline V gene. Complete variable domain (other parts from reference TRBV5-1 and TRBJ1-1): KAGVTQTPRYLIKTRGQQVTLSCSPISGHRSVSWYQQTPGQGLQFLFEYFSETQRNKGNFPGRFSGRQFSNSRSEMNVSTLELGDSALYLCASSLGGQGNTEAFFGQGTRLTVV.

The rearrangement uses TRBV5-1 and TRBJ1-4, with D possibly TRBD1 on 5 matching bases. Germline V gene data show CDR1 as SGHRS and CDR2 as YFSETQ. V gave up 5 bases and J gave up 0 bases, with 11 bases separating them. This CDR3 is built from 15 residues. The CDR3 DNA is TGCGCCAGCAGTTTCGACAGTTCAACTAATGAAAAACTGTTTTTT. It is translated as CASSFDSSTNEKLFF.

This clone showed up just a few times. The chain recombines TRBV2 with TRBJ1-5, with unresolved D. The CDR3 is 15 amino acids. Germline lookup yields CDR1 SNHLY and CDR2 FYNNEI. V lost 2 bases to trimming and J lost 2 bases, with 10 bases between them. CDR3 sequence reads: CASSENTVGNQPQHF. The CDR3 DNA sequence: TGTGCCAGCAGTGAAAACACAGTGGGCAATCAGCCCCAGCATTTT.

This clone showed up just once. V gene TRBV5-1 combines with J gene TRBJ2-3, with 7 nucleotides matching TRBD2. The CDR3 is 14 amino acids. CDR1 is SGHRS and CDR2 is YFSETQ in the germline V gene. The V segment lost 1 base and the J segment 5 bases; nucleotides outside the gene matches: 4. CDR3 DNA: TGCGCCAGCAGCTTGCCAGCGGGAATAGATACGCAGTATTTT. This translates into CASSLPAGIDTQYF.

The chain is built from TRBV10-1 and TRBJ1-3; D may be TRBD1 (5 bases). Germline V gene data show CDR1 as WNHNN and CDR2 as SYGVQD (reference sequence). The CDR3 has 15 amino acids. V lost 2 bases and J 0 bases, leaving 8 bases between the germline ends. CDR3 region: CASSEKTDSGNTIYF. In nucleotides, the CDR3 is TGCGCCAGCAGTGAGAAGACAGACTCTGGAAACACCATATATTTT.